This record concerns one T cell receptor beta chain sequence. Authors' processing steps: From reference gene primer amplification, estimates of nucleated cell counts were derived. The assay was immunoSEQ multiplex PCR, and TCRdb's table has in-frame clones only and misses some. V, J and clone size derive from that table, while D and trimming were established from the DNA sequence. This table has about 160,000 clones, approximately 91% appearing once. These data belong to a study of blood T cell repertoires in COVID-19. Looking at the study overall: Whether acute or convalescent, the COVID-19 samples came from the United States, Italy and Spain. PBMCs, B-cell-depleted T cells, or T cells were the source of the cDNA or gDNA that made up the material.

Germline values: CDR1 LGHDT, CDR2 YNNKEL (reference sequence). V shed 4 bases and J 1 base; nucleotides not matched to a gene: 8. CDR3 length: 17 residues. Sequenced material: peripheral blood. The source is a man between 18 and 29 years old with acute or convalescent COVID-19. This sequence joins TRBV3-1 (or the pseudogene TRBV3-2) and TRBJ2-1; 9 bases align to TRBD2. As DNA, the CDR3 is TGTGCCAGCAGCCCTTCGGTGGGACTAGCATCCTACAATGAGCAGTTCTTC. It is translated as CASSPSVGLASYNEQFF.